The present T cell receptor (beta chain) was sequenced within a study of graft-versus-host responses after intestinal transplantation. With roughly 200,000 irradiated, violet-dye-labeled stimulator cells, roughly 200,000 CFSE-labeled responder cells were plated. This clone has only a few counts. Some clones are missing from TCRdb's copy, which holds only in-frame ones; the method was immunoSEQ multiplex PCR. The profile shows about 13,000 clones, around 30% of them singletons. The specimen was alloreactive CD8+ T cells from a mixed lymphocyte reaction culture, collected before intestinal transplant. Subset given: CFSE-low proliferating T cells sorted from approximately 6-day pre-transplant mixed lymphocyte reaction (GvH or HvG direction). The TCR originated in a human patient who received an intestinal transplant.

The CDR3, as DNA: TGTGCCAGCAGCGTAGGGGACACTTATGGCTACACCTTC. It specifies CASSVGDTYGYTF. This chain connects TRBV9 to TRBJ1-2, with D maybe TRBD1 (6 bases). The CDR3 contains 13 residues. Between the trimmed V and J ends, which lost 0 bases and 5 bases, there was a span of 8 bases. Germline CDR1 SGDLS, CDR2 YYNGEE.